Following are 6 T cell receptor beta chains from one sample sequenced in a study of blood T cell repertoires in COVID-19 (dated by TCRdb to 2019 to 2021). The library came from the immunoSEQ multiplex PCR assay. In its TCRdb copy, this immuneACCESS table keeps in-frame sequences only and misses some clones. Where compared with another copy, unresolved V genes explain less than half of these, and the others have no known cause. This sample lists hundreds of thousands of clones; over 70% were detected once. Just under 6.5% of the sample belongs to the ten largest clones. The specimen sequenced was peripheral blood. Receptors were obtained from a woman between 45 and 60 years old with COVID-19, enrolled during active disease.

J is TRBJ2-5 and V is TRBV11-2, with 9 bases fitting TRBD1. Germline V gene lookup returns CDR1 SGHAT and CDR2 FQNNGV. Losses at the gene ends were 4 bases for V and 4 bases for J; bases not matched to a gene: 7. This CDR3 is 15 amino acids long. The CDR3 sequence is CASSSTTGGGETQYF. CDR3 DNA sequence: TGTGCCAGCAGCTCCACGACAGGGGGGGGAGAGACCCAGTACTTC.

The rearrangement joins TRBV19 to TRBJ1-3, with 8 positions matching TRBD1. The ends lost 4 bases at V and 0 bases at J; junction bases unmatched: 8. Germline values: CDR1 LNHDA, CDR2 SQIVND (reference sequence). The CDR3 extends over 17 amino acids. In nucleotides, the CDR3 is TGTGCCAGTAGTACTATAAGGACAGGGAGCTCTGGAAACACCATATATTTT. This sequence encodes CASSTIRTGSSGNTIYF.

V is TRBV19 and J is TRBJ2-3, with a possible D match to TRBD2 (5 bases). The CDR3 loop spans 15 amino acids. Trimming stripped 3 bases from V and 4 bases from J, with 14 bases between. The germline V gene encodes CDR1 LNHDA and CDR2 SQIVND (reference sequence). The CDR3 nucleotides read TGTGCCAGTAGTATTGTTCGGGGTACGGCAGATACGCAGTATTTT. Its translation is CASSIVRGTADTQYF.

The table lists this clone with a few counts. This chain uses TRBV7-9 with TRBJ1-5; D is uncertain. This CDR3 contains 14 residues. The germline V gene encodes CDR1 SEHNR and CDR2 FQNEAQ (reference sequence). The ends were cut back, 3 bases at V and 1 base at J, with 7 bases in the middle. CDR3 nucleotides: TGTGCCAGCAGCTTGACTCAGAGCAATCAGCCCCAGCATTTT. Its translation is CASSLTQSNQPQHF.

The rearrangement links TRBV4-2 to TRBJ2-7, with D possibly matching TRBD1 (5 bases). This CDR3 contains 18 residues. CDR1 and CDR2 from the germline V gene are LGHNA and YNFKEQ. V was pared by 1 base and J by 2 bases, with 21 bases between. CDR3 sequence reads: CASSQAPAQRLGAYEQYF. CDR3 nucleotide sequence: TGTGCCAGCAGCCAAGCTCCCGCTCAGAGGCTAGGGGCCTACGAGCAGTACTTC.

V and J are TRBV9 and TRBJ2-5; 15 bases align to TRBD2. This CDR3 has 19 amino acids. Germline V gene sequence: CDR1 SGDLS, CDR2 YYNGEE. V lost 0 bases, J lost 2 bases, and 8 bases stayed unmatched. In DNA, the CDR3 is TGTGCCAGCAGCGTAGCTGAAGGGACTAGCGGGAGGAAACAAGAGACCCAGTACTTC. Its protein is CASSVAEGTSGRKQETQYF.